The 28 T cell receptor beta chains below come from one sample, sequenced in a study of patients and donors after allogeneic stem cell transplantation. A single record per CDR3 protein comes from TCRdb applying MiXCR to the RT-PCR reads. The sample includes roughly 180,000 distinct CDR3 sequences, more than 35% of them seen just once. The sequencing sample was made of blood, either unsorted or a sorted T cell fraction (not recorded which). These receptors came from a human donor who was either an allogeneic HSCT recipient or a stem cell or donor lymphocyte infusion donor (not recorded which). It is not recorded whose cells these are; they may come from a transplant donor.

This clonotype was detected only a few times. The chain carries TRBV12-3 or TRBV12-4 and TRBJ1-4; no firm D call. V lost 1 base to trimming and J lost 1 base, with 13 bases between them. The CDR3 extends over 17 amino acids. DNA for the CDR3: TGTGCCAGCAGTTTAGGGAAGATGAAGGGAACTAATGAAAAACTGTTTTTT. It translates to CASSLGKMKGTNEKLFF.

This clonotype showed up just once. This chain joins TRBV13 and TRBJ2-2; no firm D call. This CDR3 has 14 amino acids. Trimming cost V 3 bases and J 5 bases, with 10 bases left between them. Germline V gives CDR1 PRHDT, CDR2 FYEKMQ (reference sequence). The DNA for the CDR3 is TGTGCCAGCAGCTTTGGCCGTCCTACCGGGGAGCTGTTTTTT. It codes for CASSFGRPTGELFF.

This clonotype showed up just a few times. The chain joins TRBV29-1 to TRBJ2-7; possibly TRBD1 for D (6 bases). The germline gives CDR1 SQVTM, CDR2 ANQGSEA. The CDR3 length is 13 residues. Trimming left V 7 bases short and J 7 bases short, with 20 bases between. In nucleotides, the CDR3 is TGCAGCGACGATGAGTGGACAGTTAAGGAGCAGTACTTC. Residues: CSDDEWTVKEQYF.

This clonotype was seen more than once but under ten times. The DNA of the CDR3 is TGCAGCGTTCCGGGTGTCAGGGTGAACACTGAAGCTTTCTTT. Encoded protein: CSVPGVRVNTEAFF. The chain is built from TRBV29-1 and TRBJ1-1; maybe TRBD1 (5 bases). CDR1 is SQVTM and CDR2 is ANQGSEA in the germline V gene. The CDR3 contains 14 residues. The V and J ends lost 5 bases and 0 bases respectively, with 13 bases between them.

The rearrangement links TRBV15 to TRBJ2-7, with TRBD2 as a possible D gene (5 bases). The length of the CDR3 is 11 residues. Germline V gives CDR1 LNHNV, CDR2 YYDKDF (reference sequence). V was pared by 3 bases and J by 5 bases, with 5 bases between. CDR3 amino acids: CATSRGDEQYF. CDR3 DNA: TGTGCCACCAGCAGGGGAGACGAGCAGTACTTC.

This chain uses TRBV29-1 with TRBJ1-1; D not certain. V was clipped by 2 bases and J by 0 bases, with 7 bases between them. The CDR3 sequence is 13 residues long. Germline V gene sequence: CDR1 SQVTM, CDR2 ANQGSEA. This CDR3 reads CSVERGLNTEAFF. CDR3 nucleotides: TGCAGCGTTGAACGAGGGTTGAACACTGAAGCTTTCTTT. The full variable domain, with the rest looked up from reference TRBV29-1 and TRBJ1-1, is SAVISQKPSRDICQRGTSLTIQCQVDSQVTMMFWYRQQPGQSLTLIATANQGSEATYESGFVIDKFPISRPNLTFSTLTVSNMSPEDSSIYLCSVERGLNTEAFFGQGTRLTVV.

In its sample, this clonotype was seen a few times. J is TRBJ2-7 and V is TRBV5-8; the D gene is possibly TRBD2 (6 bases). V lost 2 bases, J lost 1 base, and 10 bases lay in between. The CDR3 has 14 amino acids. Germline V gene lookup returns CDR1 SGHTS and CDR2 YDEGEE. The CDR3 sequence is CASSFLAASYEQYF. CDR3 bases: TGTGCCAGCAGCTTTTTAGCGGCTTCCTACGAGCAGTACTTC.

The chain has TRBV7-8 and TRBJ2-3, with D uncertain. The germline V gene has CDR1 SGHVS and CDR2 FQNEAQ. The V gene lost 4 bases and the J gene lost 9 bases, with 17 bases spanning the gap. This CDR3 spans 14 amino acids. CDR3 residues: CASSSGGAWETQYF. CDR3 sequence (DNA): TGTGCCAGCAGCTCCGGCGGTGCATGGGAAACGCAGTATTTT.

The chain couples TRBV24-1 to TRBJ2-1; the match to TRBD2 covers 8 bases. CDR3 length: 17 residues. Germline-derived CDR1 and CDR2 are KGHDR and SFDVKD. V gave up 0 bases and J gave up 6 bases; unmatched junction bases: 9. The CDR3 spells CATSDLEEGLGGNEQFF. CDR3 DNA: TGTGCCACCAGTGATTTGGAGGAGGGACTAGGGGGCAATGAGCAGTTCTTC.

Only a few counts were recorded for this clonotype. The CDR3: CASSLAVGTSSLEQYF. In DNA, the CDR3 is TGTGCCAGCAGCTTAGCGGTAGGGACTAGTAGTCTCGAGCAGTACTTC. The V gene is TRBV7-9, the J gene TRBJ2-7; 8 nucleotides align to TRBD2. V lost 0 bases and J lost 6; bases outside the gene matches: 10. Germline V gene sequence: CDR1 SEHNR, CDR2 FQNEAQ (reference sequence). The CDR3 length is 16 residues.

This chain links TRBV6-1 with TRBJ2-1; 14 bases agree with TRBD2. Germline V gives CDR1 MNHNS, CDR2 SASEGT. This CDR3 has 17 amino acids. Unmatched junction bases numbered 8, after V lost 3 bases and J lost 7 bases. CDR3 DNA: TGTGCCAGCAGTGATATTGGGACTAGCGGGAGAGTTAATGAGCAGTTCTTC. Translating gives CASSDIGTSGRVNEQFF.

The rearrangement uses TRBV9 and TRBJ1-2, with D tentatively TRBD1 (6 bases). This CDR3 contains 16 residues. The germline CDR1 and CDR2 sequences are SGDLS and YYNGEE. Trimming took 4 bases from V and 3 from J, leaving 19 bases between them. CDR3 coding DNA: TGTGCCAGCAGCCCCAGGCCAGGGGATCAAGACTATGGCTACACCTTC. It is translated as CASSPRPGDQDYGYTF.

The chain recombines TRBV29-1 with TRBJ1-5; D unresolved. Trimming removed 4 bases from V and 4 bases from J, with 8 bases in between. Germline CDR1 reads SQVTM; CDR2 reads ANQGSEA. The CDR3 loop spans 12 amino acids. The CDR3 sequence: CSVGGWNQPQHF. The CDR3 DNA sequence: TGCAGCGTTGGAGGGTGGAATCAGCCCCAGCATTTT.

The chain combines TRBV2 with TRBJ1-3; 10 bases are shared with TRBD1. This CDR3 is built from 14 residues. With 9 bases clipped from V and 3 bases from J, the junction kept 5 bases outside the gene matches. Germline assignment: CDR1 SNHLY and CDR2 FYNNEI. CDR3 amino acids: CARSGTGDGNTIYF. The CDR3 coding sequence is TGTGCCAGATCCGGGACAGGGGATGGAAACACCATATATTTT.

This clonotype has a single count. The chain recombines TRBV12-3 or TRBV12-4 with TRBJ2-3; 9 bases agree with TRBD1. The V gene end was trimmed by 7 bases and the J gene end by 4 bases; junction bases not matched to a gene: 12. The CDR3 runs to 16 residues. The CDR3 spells CASIYPGGQGPDTQYF. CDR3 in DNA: TGTGCCAGCATCTACCCGGGGGGACAGGGCCCAGATACGCAGTATTTT.

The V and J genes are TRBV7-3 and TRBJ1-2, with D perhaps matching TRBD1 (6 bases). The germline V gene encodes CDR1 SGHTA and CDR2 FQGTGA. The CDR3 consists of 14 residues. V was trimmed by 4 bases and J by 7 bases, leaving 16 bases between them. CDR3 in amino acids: CASSSTGGDFGYTF. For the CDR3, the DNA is TGTGCCAGCAGCTCGACAGGAGGTGACTTTGGCTACACCTTC. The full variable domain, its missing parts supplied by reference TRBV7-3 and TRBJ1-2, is GAGVSQTPSNKVTEKGKYVELRCDPISGHTALYWYRQSLGQGPEFLIYFQGTGAADDSGLPNDRFFAVRPEGSVSTLKIQRTERGDSAVYLCASSSTGGDFGYTFGSGTRLTVV.

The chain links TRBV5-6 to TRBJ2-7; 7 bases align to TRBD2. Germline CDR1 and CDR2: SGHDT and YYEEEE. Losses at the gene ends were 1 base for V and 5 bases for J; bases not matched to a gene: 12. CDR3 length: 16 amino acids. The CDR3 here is CASSLMAGSGTNEQYF. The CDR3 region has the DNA TGTGCCAGCAGCTTGATGGCCGGGAGCGGGACGAACGAGCAGTACTTC.

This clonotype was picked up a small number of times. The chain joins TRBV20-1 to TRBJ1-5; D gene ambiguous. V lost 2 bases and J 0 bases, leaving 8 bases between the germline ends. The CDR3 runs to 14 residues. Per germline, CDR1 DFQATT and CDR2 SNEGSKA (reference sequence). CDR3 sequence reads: CSARQFNSNQPQHF. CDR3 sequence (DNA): TGCAGTGCTAGACAGTTTAATAGCAATCAGCCCCAGCATTTT.

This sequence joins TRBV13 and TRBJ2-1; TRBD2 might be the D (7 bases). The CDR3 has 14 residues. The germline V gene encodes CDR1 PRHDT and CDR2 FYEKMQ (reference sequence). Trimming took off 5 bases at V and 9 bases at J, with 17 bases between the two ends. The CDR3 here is CASSLQGLLLEQFF. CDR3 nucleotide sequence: TGTGCCAGCAGCCTACAGGGACTACTTCTTGAGCAGTTCTTC.

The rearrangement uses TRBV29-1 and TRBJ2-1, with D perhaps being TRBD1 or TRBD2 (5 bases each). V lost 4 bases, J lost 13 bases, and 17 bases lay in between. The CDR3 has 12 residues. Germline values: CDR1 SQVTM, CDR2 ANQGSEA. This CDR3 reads CSVGKGSSGQFF. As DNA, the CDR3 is TGCAGCGTTGGGAAGGGGAGCTCAGGTCAGTTCTTC.

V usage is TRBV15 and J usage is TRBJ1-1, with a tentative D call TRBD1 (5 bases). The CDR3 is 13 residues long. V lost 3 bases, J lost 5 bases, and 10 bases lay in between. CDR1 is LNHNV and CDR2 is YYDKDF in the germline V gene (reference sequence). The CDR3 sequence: CATSSGGRTEAFF. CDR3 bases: TGTGCCACCAGCAGCGGGGGAAGGACTGAAGCTTTCTTT.

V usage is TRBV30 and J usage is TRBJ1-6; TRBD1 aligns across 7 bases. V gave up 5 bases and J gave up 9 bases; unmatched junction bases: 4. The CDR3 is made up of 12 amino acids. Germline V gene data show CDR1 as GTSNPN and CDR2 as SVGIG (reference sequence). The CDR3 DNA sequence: TGTGCCTGGGGGGACAGCCCTTCACCCCTCCACTTT. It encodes CAWGDSPSPLHF.

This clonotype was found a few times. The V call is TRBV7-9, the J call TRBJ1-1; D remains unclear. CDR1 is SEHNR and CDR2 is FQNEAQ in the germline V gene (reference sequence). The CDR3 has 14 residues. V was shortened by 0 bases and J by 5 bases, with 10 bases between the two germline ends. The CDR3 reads CASSLAFERTEAFF. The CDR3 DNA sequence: TGTGCCAGCAGCTTAGCTTTTGAGAGGACTGAAGCTTTCTTT.

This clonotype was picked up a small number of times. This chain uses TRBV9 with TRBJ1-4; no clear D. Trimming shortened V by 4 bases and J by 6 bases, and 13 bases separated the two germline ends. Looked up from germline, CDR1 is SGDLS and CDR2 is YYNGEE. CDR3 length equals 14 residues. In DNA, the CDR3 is TGTGCCAGCAGCCCGTCTGGAGTGGATGAAAAACTGTTTTTT. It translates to CASSPSGVDEKLFF.

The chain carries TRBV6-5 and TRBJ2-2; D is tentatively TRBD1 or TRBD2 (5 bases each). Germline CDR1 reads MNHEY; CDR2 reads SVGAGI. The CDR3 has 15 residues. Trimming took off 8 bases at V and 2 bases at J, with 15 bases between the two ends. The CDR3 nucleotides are TGTGCCAGCCGGGACCAAATATTTAACACCGGGGAGCTGTTTTTT. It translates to CASRDQIFNTGELFF.

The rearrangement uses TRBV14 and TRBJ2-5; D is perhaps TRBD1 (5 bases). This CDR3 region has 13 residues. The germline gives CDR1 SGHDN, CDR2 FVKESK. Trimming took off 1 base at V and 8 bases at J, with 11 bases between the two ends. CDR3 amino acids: CASSQVTQGTQYF. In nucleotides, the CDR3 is TGTGCCAGCAGCCAAGTCACTCAGGGAACCCAGTACTTC.

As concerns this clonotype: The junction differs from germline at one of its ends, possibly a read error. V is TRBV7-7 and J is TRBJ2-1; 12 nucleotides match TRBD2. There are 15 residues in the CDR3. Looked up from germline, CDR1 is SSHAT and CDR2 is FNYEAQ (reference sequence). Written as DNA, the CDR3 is TGTGCTAGCAGCTTAGGGCTAGCGGGAGGGAGTGAGCAGTTCTTC. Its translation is CASSLGLAGGSEQFF.

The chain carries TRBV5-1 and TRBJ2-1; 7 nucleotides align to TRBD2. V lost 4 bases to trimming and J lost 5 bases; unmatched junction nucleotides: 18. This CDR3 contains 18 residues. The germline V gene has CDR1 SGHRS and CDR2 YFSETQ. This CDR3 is CASSPSVGGRRANNEQFF. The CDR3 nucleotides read TGCGCCAGCAGCCCCTCTGTAGGCGGGAGAAGGGCAAACAATGAGCAGTTCTTC.